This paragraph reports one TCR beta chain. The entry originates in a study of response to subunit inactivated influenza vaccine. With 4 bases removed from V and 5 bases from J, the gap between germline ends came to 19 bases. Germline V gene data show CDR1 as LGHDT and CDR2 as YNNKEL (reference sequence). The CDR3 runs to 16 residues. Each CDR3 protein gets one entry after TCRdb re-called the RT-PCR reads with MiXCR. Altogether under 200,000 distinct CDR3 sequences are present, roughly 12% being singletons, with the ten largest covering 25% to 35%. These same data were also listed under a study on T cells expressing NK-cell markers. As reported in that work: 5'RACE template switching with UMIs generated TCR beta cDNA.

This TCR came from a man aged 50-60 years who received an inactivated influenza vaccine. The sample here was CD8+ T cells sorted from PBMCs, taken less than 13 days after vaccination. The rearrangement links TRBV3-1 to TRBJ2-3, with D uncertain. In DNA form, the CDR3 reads TGTGCCAGCAGCCCGCAGGTTACCCCTAGGATAGATACGCAGTATTTT. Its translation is CASSPQVTPRIDTQYF.